Given below is one TCR beta chain in context. No antigen is known for it. PCR employed 60 Vbeta and 13 Jbeta primers. Only in-frame clones appear in the TCRdb table, and some are missing; sequencing was by immunoSEQ multiplex PCR. The table lists about 210,000 clones, about 80% of them singletons. The V gene lost 4 bases and the J gene lost 8 bases, with 15 bases spanning the gap. The CDR3 spans 14 residues. The germline V gene encodes CDR1 LNHDA and CDR2 SQIVND (reference sequence). The data were obtained in a study of cytomegalovirus exposure and HLA in healthy donors. Whole-study findings and limits: Judged likely to be a sequencing artifact was a cluster of highly shared sequence variants.

The sequenced sample consisted of PBMCs. This clonotype was sampled from a woman between 45 and 65 years old in good health and CMV-seropositive. The chain couples TRBV19 to TRBJ1-3, with D possibly TRBD1 on 5 matching bases. The CDR3 nucleotides read TGTGCCAGTAGTAGATCGGGGGTTAGAGACACCATATATTTT. This gives the protein CASSRSGVRDTIYF.